The 5 T cell receptor beta chains below come from one sample, sequenced in a study of cytomegalovirus exposure and HLA in healthy donors. Using immunoSEQ multiplex PCR, the repertoire was profiled, and TCRdb retains in-frame clones only, with some absent. The sample has some 220,000 clones; 80% to 95% are singletons. The sample comprised PBMCs. The receptors here all came from a young woman in good health and CMV-seronegative.

This chain connects TRBV6-4 to TRBJ1-6; D unclear. Germline CDR1 reads MRHNA; CDR2 reads SNTAGT. V lost 7 bases to trimming and J lost 5 bases, with 12 bases between them. This CDR3 spans 14 amino acids. The CDR3 loop is CASNREANNSPLHF. The CDR3 DNA sequence: TGTGCCAGCAACCGCGAAGCCAATAATTCACCCCTCCACTTT.

Comments on this clone: An end of the junction differs from the germline gene, which may be a read error. Other DNA variants within this sample encode the same CDR3. This chain links TRBV7-2 with TRBJ2-7; TRBD2 matches 15 bases. Germline assignment: CDR1 SGHTA and CDR2 FQGNSA. CDR3 length: 17 residues. The CDR3 bases are TGTGCTAGCAGTCTCGGACTAGCGGGAGGGCCCGGCGACGAGCAGTACTTC. It encodes CASSLGLAGGPGDEQYF. The variable domain in full, completed from reference TRBV7-2 and TRBJ2-7, reads GAGVSQSPSNKVTEKGKDVELRCDPISGHTALYWYRQSLGQGLEFLIYFQGNSAPDKSGLPSDRFSAERTGGSVSTLTIQRTQQEDSAVYLCASSLGLAGGPGDEQYFGPGTRLTVT.

The rearrangement joins TRBV6-1 to TRBJ2-2; TRBD1 is a possible D gene (5 bases). V was pared by 4 bases and J by 0 bases, with 12 bases between. Per the germline V gene, CDR1 is MNHNS and CDR2 is SASEGT. The CDR3 is 16 residues long. DNA of the CDR3: TGTGCCAGCAGTGCGCGACAGCCACCGAACACCGGGGAGCTGTTTTTT. Amino acids: CASSARQPPNTGELFF.

The V gene is TRBV5-1, the J gene TRBJ2-7; 9 positions match TRBD1. CDR3 size: 15 residues. V lost 2 bases and J lost 1; bases outside the gene matches: 4. Germline CDR1 is SGHRS and CDR2 is YFSETQ. CDR3 sequence: CASSFGDRESYEQYF. In DNA, the CDR3 is TGCGCCAGCAGCTTCGGGGACAGGGAGTCCTACGAGCAGTACTTC. The variable domain in full, with the rest retrieved from reference TRBV5-1 and TRBJ2-7, is KAGVTQTPRYLIKTRGQQVTLSCSPISGHRSVSWYQQTPGQGLQFLFEYFSETQRNKGNFPGRFSGRQFSNSRSEMNVSTLELGDSALYLCASSFGDRESYEQYFGPGTRLTVT.

V and J are TRBV28 and TRBJ2-7; 7 bases map to TRBD2. With 4 bases clipped from V and 3 bases from J, the junction kept 6 bases outside the gene matches. The length of the CDR3 is 14 residues. Germline lookup yields CDR1 MDHEN and CDR2 SYDVKM. The chain's CDR3 is CASSSGTILYEQYF. The CDR3, as DNA: TGTGCCAGCAGTTCGGGGACTATCCTCTACGAGCAGTACTTC.